This is a list of T cell receptor beta chains from one sample in a study of PD-1 blockade in mismatch repair-deficient tumors. The repertoire was sequenced with immunoSEQ multiplex PCR; TCRdb's copy has only in-frame clones and lacks some. The table includes around 120,000 clones, 88% detected once. The material was peripheral blood, obtained 70 to 73 weeks after starting pembrolizumab. The receptors here all came from an adult with mismatch repair-deficient cancer. CDR3s include the opening cysteine and the closing phenylalanine or tryptophan. Some rows mark clone size as missing; the rest say once, few, many or name a class of expanded clone.

TRBJ2-3 NA TRBV30 CAWSVIRDTQYF
TRBJ2-7 few TRBV9 CASSVDPVGEREQYF
TRBJ1-2 NA TRBV6-5 CASSDRGGGYTF
TRBJ2-3 NA TRBV11-1 CASSRTGRTDTQYF
TRBJ2-3 NA TRBV5-1 CASSLTGQSTDTQYF
TRBJ2-1 NA TRBV2 CASSWESYNEQFF
TRBJ2-7 NA TRBV27 CASSFYRGGEQYF
TRBJ2-5 NA TRBV27 CASSLSPAGALETQYF
TRBJ2-1 once TRBV21-1 CASSWTSGRTEQFF
TRBJ1-4 NA TRBV13 CASSFQPGLSNEKLFF
TRBJ1-5 NA TRBV4-1 CASSRGDRSSNQPQHF
TRBJ2-5 NA TRBV29-1 CSVEGPETQYF
TRBJ2-2 NA TRBV5-1 CASSLEGPGELFF
TRBJ1-3 NA TRBV28 CASSLWGANGNTIYF
TRBJ2-1 NA TRBV4-1 CASSPLAGGTGEQFF
TRBJ2-2 NA TRBV12-1 CASRHREMDTGELFF
TRBJ2-7 NA TRBV28 CASKTSAYYEQYF
TRBJ2-5 NA TRBV28 CASSLRSQDGTQYF
TRBJ1-4 NA TRBV11-2 CASSLGQGVEKLFF
TRBJ1-2 few TRBV5-4 CASSPDRYYGYTF